A single sample gave rise to the 29 T cell receptor beta chains below, sequenced in a study of graft-versus-host responses after intestinal transplantation. Profiled with immunoSEQ multiplex PCR; TCRdb holds only in-frame clones, not every one. Among under 2,000 clones listed, 85% to 95% were seen once. The material was PBMCs, obtained 16 days after intestinal transplant. These receptor sequences come from a human patient who received an intestinal transplant, so some T cells may come from the graft donor.

The chain links TRBV7-3 to TRBJ2-1; 7 bases agree with TRBD2. The length of the CDR3 is 15 residues. Per germline, CDR1 SGHTA and CDR2 FQGTGA. V lost 4 bases and J lost 8; bases outside the gene matches: 11. The CDR3 bases are TGTGCCAGCAGCTCTCAGAGCGGGATTAGGGATGAGCAGTTCTTC. Translated, it gives CASSSQSGIRDEQFF.

V gene TRBV15 combines with J gene TRBJ2-1; 7 bases align to TRBD1. The CDR3 length is 19 residues. V shed 5 bases and J 6 bases; nucleotides not matched to a gene: 22. CDR1 and CDR2 from the germline V gene are LNHNV and YYDKDF (reference sequence). CDR3 protein: CATSSFLGLASQGVNEQFF. The CDR3 coding sequence is TGTGCCACCAGCTCCTTCCTGGGGCTAGCCTCTCAGGGGGTCAATGAGCAGTTCTTC.

The rearrangement uses TRBV7-6 and TRBJ2-7; D possibly corresponds to TRBD1 (6 bases). With 0 bases removed from V and 2 bases from J, the gap between germline ends came to 8 bases. Germline CDR1 and CDR2: SGHVS and FNYEAQ. CDR3 length equals 14 residues. The CDR3 reads CASSLADSTYEQYF. The CDR3 region has the DNA TGTGCCAGCAGCTTAGCGGACAGCACCTACGAGCAGTACTTC.

The chain is built from TRBV9 and TRBJ2-3; TRBD2 is a possible D gene (6 bases). The CDR3 is 15 amino acids. The germline CDR1 and CDR2 sequences are SGDLS and YYNGEE. The V end lost 2 bases, the J end lost 0 bases, and 10 bases lay between the germline ends. CDR3 amino acids: CASSVRGLSTDTQYF. The CDR3 DNA reads as TGTGCCAGCAGCGTTAGGGGACTTAGCACAGATACGCAGTATTTT.

The sample holds a few counts of this clone. The gene calls are TRBV6-6 and TRBJ2-7; D may correspond to TRBD1 or TRBD2 (5 bases each). V gave up 5 bases and J gave up 4 bases, with 18 bases separating them. The CDR3 loop spans 15 amino acids. Germline CDR1 reads MNHNY; CDR2 reads SVGAGI (reference sequence). CDR3 bases: TGTGCCAGCAGTCCTGGGGGACGGGGTGGTTACGAGCAGTACTTC. It codes for CASSPGGRGGYEQYF.

The V and J genes are TRBV11-1 and TRBJ2-3; D could derive from TRBD1 or TRBD2 (6 bases each). The CDR3 is made up of 15 amino acids. Germline loops: CDR1 SGHAT, CDR2 FQDESV (reference sequence). The germline V and J ends were trimmed by 0 bases and 6 bases, with 13 bases remaining between them. The DNA of the CDR3 is TGTGCCAGCAGCTTAGCCCCGGGGGCGGCGGATACGCAGTATTTT. Translation gives CASSLAPGAADTQYF.

This clone turned up a few times. The CDR3, as DNA: TGCGCCAGCAGTGGGACACCTTCCTACGAGCAGTACTTC. This encodes CASSGTPSYEQYF. The V and J genes are TRBV10-2 and TRBJ2-7, with a possible D match to TRBD1 (5 bases). The CDR3 sequence is 13 residues long. The V and J ends lost 4 bases and 1 base respectively, with 8 bases between them. Germline V CDR1 and CDR2: WSHSY, SAAADI.

The chain joins TRBV6-5 to TRBJ1-6; TRBD1 is a possible D gene (6 bases). V was clipped by 7 bases and J by 11 bases, with 18 bases between them. Germline CDR1 is MNHEY and CDR2 is SVGAGI. This CDR3 region has 14 residues. The CDR3 DNA is TGTGCCAGCACCGAAGGGGGGGCTGCTGCACCCCTCCACTTT. This gives the protein CASTEGGAAAPLHF.

The genes are TRBV25-1 and TRBJ1-1, with 7 bases aligning to TRBD1. The J segment lost 3 bases and the V segment lost 1 base, leaving 5 bases of the junction unmatched. CDR3 length: 15 residues. Per germline, CDR1 MGHDK and CDR2 SYGVNS. CDR3 protein: CASSELRGRDTEAFF. The CDR3 region has the DNA TGTGCCAGCAGTGAATTGAGGGGGCGGGACACTGAAGCTTTCTTT.

The CDR3 DNA is TGCGCCAGCAGCCCATTAGCGGGAGGGCCCTACAATGAGCAGTTCTTC. Amino acids: CASSPLAGGPYNEQFF. The chain is built from TRBV5-1 and TRBJ2-1; 11 bases are a match to TRBD2. Germline assignment: CDR1 SGHRS and CDR2 YFSETQ. Trimming removed 4 bases from V and 2 bases from J; junction bases left unmatched: 5. There are 16 residues in the CDR3.

The V gene is TRBV19, the J gene TRBJ2-5; TRBD1 agrees at 9 bases. The CDR3 consists of 15 residues. J was trimmed by 4 bases and V by 3 bases; bases with no gene match: 6. Germline V gene sequence: CDR1 LNHDA, CDR2 SQIVND (reference sequence). Here the CDR3 reads CASSIGGQGAETQYF. The CDR3 DNA is TGTGCCAGTAGTATCGGGGGACAGGGCGCAGAGACCCAGTACTTC.

The rearrangement uses TRBV7-3 and TRBJ2-6; 9 bases line up with TRBD1. In germline, CDR1 is SGHTA, CDR2 FQGTGA. This CDR3 is 21 amino acids long. Trimming cost V 1 base and J 0 bases; bases outside gene matches: 13. In DNA form, the CDR3 reads TGTGCCAGCAGCTTAAATCCCACAAGACAGGGGGTAGACTCTGGGGCCAACGTCCTGACTTTC. This sequence encodes CASSLNPTRQGVDSGANVLTF.

As to this clone: Other nucleotide sequences in the sample specify the same CDR3. Written as DNA, the CDR3 is TGTGCCAGCAGCTTAGCTGGTATACTTAGCACAGATACGCAGTATTTT. Translated: CASSLAGILSTDTQYF. The V and J genes are TRBV7-6 and TRBJ2-3; no reliable D call. Germline values: CDR1 SGHVS, CDR2 FNYEAQ. V shed 0 bases and J shed 0 bases, with 10 bases lying between them. The CDR3 runs to 16 residues.

V usage is TRBV5-1 and J usage is TRBJ2-5, with 8 bases aligning to TRBD2. V lost 5 bases, J lost 4 bases, and 4 bases stayed unmatched. Germline V lookup: CDR1 SGHRS, CDR2 YFSETQ. The CDR3 sequence is 13 residues long. The CDR3 nucleotides are TGCGCCAGCAGACGCACTAGCGGAGAGACCCAGTACTTC. Protein sequence: CASRRTSGETQYF.

This chain connects TRBV5-1 to TRBJ1-1; D unclear. The germline CDR1 and CDR2 sequences are SGHRS and YFSETQ. Trimming removed 1 base at V and 7 bases at J, with 8 bases between. The CDR3 spans 12 residues. CDR3 region: CASSLTTDEAFF. CDR3 in DNA: TGCGCCAGCAGCTTGACCACAGATGAAGCTTTCTTT. The full variable domain, with the rest looked up from reference TRBV5-1 and TRBJ1-1, is KAGVTQTPRYLIKTRGQQVTLSCSPISGHRSVSWYQQTPGQGLQFLFEYFSETQRNKGNFPGRFSGRQFSNSRSEMNVSTLELGDSALYLCASSLTTDEAFFGQGTRLTVV.

This clone was recorded a few times. The rearrangement uses TRBV2 and TRBJ2-5; 7 bases align to TRBD1. V lost 4 bases and J lost 5; bases outside the gene matches: 10. CDR3 size: 15 residues. The germline CDR1 and CDR2 sequences are SNHLY and FYNNEI. The CDR3: CASSAGQWPSETQYF. The CDR3, as DNA: TGTGCCAGCAGTGCGGGACAGTGGCCGTCTGAGACCCAGTACTTC.

The chain employs TRBV6-4 and TRBJ2-2; the match to TRBD1 covers 9 bases. J was trimmed by 7 bases and V by 0 bases; bases with no gene match: 6. Germline assignment: CDR1 MRHNA and CDR2 SNTAGT. The CDR3 extends over 16 amino acids. The CDR3 sequence: CASSDSRTGDSGELFF. The CDR3 nucleotides read TGTGCCAGCAGTGACTCCCGGACAGGGGACAGCGGGGAGCTGTTTTTT.

J is TRBJ2-7 and V is TRBV6-5; D could derive from TRBD1 or TRBD2 (5 bases each). The germline V and J ends were trimmed by 2 bases and 3 bases, with 8 bases remaining between them. This CDR3 comprises 13 residues. Looked up from germline, CDR1 is MNHEY and CDR2 is SVGAGI. The CDR3 region is CASSYVGGYEQYF. The CDR3 DNA sequence: TGTGCCAGCAGTTACGTTGGGGGCTACGAGCAGTACTTC.

This chain uses TRBV5-1 with TRBJ2-5, with D unresolved. Germline V gene data show CDR1 as SGHRS and CDR2 as YFSETQ. The germline V and J ends were trimmed by 4 bases and 4 bases, with 11 bases remaining between them. The CDR3 length is 13 residues. CDR3 DNA sequence: TGCGCCAGCAGCGTGGGAACTGGAGAGACCCAGTACTTC. Translation gives CASSVGTGETQYF.

The chain uses TRBV7-6 and TRBJ1-3, with D maybe TRBD1 (5 bases). This CDR3 is 17 amino acids long. CDR1 is SGHVS and CDR2 is FNYEAQ in the germline V gene. V was shortened by 0 bases and J by 1 base, with 13 bases between the two germline ends. CDR3 region: CASSLAQGDWSGNTIYF. CDR3 DNA sequence: TGTGCCAGCAGCTTAGCGCAAGGGGATTGGTCTGGAAACACCATATATTTT.

This clone was detected once. The chain joins TRBV6-1 to TRBJ2-1; D is unclear. Germline V gene lookup returns CDR1 MNHNS and CDR2 SASEGT. Between the trimmed V and J ends, which lost 4 bases and 8 bases, there was a span of 12 bases. The CDR3 loop spans 13 amino acids. In DNA, the CDR3 is TGTGCCAGCAGTGCAGGCCGTCAGTATGAGCAGTTCTTC. Its translation is CASSAGRQYEQFF.

The count of this clone is one. CDR3 residues: CASSQSTIRTRGSTQTVQYF. The CDR3 nucleotides read TGCGCCAGCAGCCAATCCACGATCCGGACGCGCGGGAGCACTCAAACTGTGCAGTACTTC. V is TRBV4-1 and J is TRBJ2-7; 7 bases map to TRBD2. After removal of 2 bases from V and 9 bases from J, the junction contained 28 bases not matched to a gene. In germline, CDR1 is MGHRA, CDR2 YSYEKL. CDR3 length: 20 amino acids.

This clone was seen just once. The chain joins TRBV15 to TRBJ2-7; D gene unclear. V dropped 1 base and J dropped 5 bases, with 15 bases sitting between them. The CDR3 consists of 15 residues. Germline CDR1 and CDR2: LNHNV and YYDKDF (reference sequence). The CDR3 sequence: CATSRADGPLDEQYF. CDR3 nucleotides: TGTGCCACCAGCAGAGCAGACGGCCCTTTGGACGAGCAGTACTTC. Drawing the rest from reference TRBV15 and TRBJ2-7, the complete variable domain is DAMVIQNPRYQVTQFGKPVTLSCSQTLNHNVMYWYQQKSSQAPKLLFHYYDKDFNNEADTPDNFQSRRPNTSFCFLDIRSPGLGDTAMYLCATSRADGPLDEQYFGPGTRLTVT.

The chain is built from TRBV7-9 and TRBJ2-7, with 7 bases that match TRBD1. Germline V gene data show CDR1 as SEHNR and CDR2 as FQNEAQ (reference sequence). V lost 6 bases, J lost 5 bases, and 7 bases stayed unmatched. This CDR3 is 13 amino acids long. As DNA, the CDR3 is TGTGCCAGCAGACGACAGGGATCTAACGAGCAGTACTTC. Translated, it gives CASRRQGSNEQYF. The variable domain in full, with the rest retrieved from reference TRBV7-9 and TRBJ2-7, is DTGVSQNPRHKITKRGQNVTFRCDPISEHNRLYWYRQTLGQGPEFLTYFQNEAQLEKSRLLSDRFSAERPKGSFSTLEIQRTEQGDSAMYLCASRRQGSNEQYFGPGTRLTVT.

The gene calls are TRBV19 and TRBJ1-5; D remains unclear. V lost 5 bases and J lost 0, with 20 bases in between. The CDR3 is made up of 18 amino acids. Germline V gene sequence: CDR1 LNHDA, CDR2 SQIVND (reference sequence). CDR3 in DNA: TGTGCCAGTAGTCGGGCGGGAGCTCTAAGGTATAGCAATCAGCCCCAGCATTTT. Its translation is CASSRAGALRYSNQPQHF.

The chain couples TRBV2 to TRBJ2-2; the D gene could be TRBD1 or TRBD2 (5 bases each). The V gene's germline CDR1 is SNHLY and CDR2 FYNNEI. Trimming cost V 3 bases and J 0 bases, with 8 bases left between them. This CDR3 region has 15 residues. The DNA of the CDR3 is TGTGCCAGCAGTGAGCAGGGAGCGAACACCGGGGAGCTGTTTTTT. This gives the protein CASSEQGANTGELFF.

The chain uses TRBV19 and TRBJ2-5, with TRBD1 as a possible D gene (5 bases). Per germline, CDR1 LNHDA and CDR2 SQIVND (reference sequence). Trimming shortened V by 1 base and J by 3 bases, and 12 bases separated the two germline ends. The CDR3 is made up of 15 amino acids. The CDR3 reads CASSIVHATEETQYF. CDR3 nucleotide sequence: TGTGCCAGTAGTATAGTGCACGCGACAGAAGAGACCCAGTACTTC. The full variable domain, its missing parts supplied by reference TRBV19 and TRBJ2-5, is DGGITQSPKYLFRKEGQNVTLSCEQNLNHDAMYWYRQDPGQGLRLIYYSQIVNDFQKGDIAEGYSVSREKKESFPLTVTSAQKNPTAFYLCASSIVHATEETQYFGPGTRLLVL.

The CDR3 DNA follows: TGTGCCAGCAGCCTCGGACTAGGCGGAGCCGGGGAGCTGTTTTTT. Protein sequence: CASSLGLGGAGELFF. The chain carries TRBV11-2 and TRBJ2-2; 7 nucleotides agree with TRBD2. This CDR3 region has 15 residues. The germline gives CDR1 SGHAT, CDR2 FQNNGV. The J segment lost 6 bases and the V segment lost 5 bases, leaving 9 bases of the junction unmatched. Supplemented by reference TRBV11-2 and TRBJ2-2, the full variable domain reads EAGVAQSPRYKIIEKRQSVAFWCNPISGHATLYWYQQILGQGPKLLIQFQNNGVVDDSQLPKDRFSAERLKGVDSTLKIQPAKLEDSAVYLCASSLGLGGAGELFFGEGSRLTVL.

V and J are TRBV27 and TRBJ2-7; weak D call: TRBD2 (6 bases). Germline V gives CDR1 MNHEY, CDR2 SMNVEV (reference sequence). Trimming removed 4 bases from V and 5 bases from J, with 9 bases in between. This CDR3 has 12 residues. CDR3 region: CASSSPGDEQYF. CDR3 sequence (DNA): TGTGCCAGCAGTTCCCCGGGGGACGAGCAGTACTTC.